These 8 T cell receptor beta chains were all obtained from the same sample, sequenced in a study of T cell repertoires in cytomegalovirus infection (dated by TCRdb to the late 2010s). Instrument used: Illumina HiSeq 1500. TCRdb's own reprocessing of the public reads used fastp at Q25 and MiXCR and kept productive beta chains. Entries are consolidated by CDR3 protein sequence, retaining the most common genes and DNA. The sample records some 180,000 distinct CDR3 sequences, roughly 9.8% of which are singletons. Of the sample, approximately 4.6% falls within the top ten clones. Sequencing was performed on PBMCs. The receptor set was obtained from a human donor in good health (CMV status not recorded). Some clones in this sample may be carry-over from other donors' samples.

This clonotype turned up a few times. The gene calls are TRBV19 and TRBJ1-5; no reliable D call. Trimming shortened V by 8 bases and J by 1 base, and 9 bases separated the two germline ends. The CDR3 covers 13 residues. CDR1 LNHDA and CDR2 SQIVND come from the germline V gene (reference sequence). Here the CDR3 reads CASSELSNQPQHF. Here the CDR3 DNA reads TGTGCCAGTTCGGAGTTAAGCAATCAGCCCCAGCATTTT.

The chain joins TRBV24-1 to TRBJ2-7; D might be TRBD2 (6 bases). Germline CDR1 is KGHDR and CDR2 is SFDVKD. Trimming removed 3 bases from V and 8 bases from J, with 13 bases in between. The CDR3 consists of 13 residues. The CDR3 coding sequence is TGTGCCACCAGTGATGGGAGGTCTACGAAGCAGTACTTC. As protein: CATSDGRSTKQYF.

This clonotype was recorded at least ten times. The rearrangement links TRBV7-2 to TRBJ2-4, with D perhaps matching TRBD2 (6 bases). The CDR3 spans 15 residues. V was shortened by 5 bases and J by 7 bases, with 18 bases between the two germline ends. CDR1 is SGHTA, CDR2 FQGNSA, per germline. This CDR3 is CASSLTRDRENIQYF. CDR3 nucleotides: TGTGCCAGCAGCCTCACCCGGGACCGGGAGAACATTCAGTACTTC.

This sequence joins TRBV29-1 and TRBJ2-3, with TRBD1 as a possible D gene (6 bases). Germline V lookup: CDR1 SQVTM, CDR2 ANQGSEA. Trimming took 2 bases from V and 6 from J, leaving 15 bases between them. The CDR3 loop spans 14 amino acids. The CDR3 region has the DNA TGCAGCGTTGAACCGGGACAAGCTCCCGATACGCAGTATTTT. Translating it yields CSVEPGQAPDTQYF.

This clonotype has a count of ten or more. The chain is built from TRBV7-2 and TRBJ2-1, with D perhaps TRBD1 (7 bases). V lost 0 bases, J lost 7 bases, and 13 bases lay in between. This CDR3 has 15 amino acids. Germline lookup yields CDR1 SGHTA and CDR2 FQGNSA. For the CDR3, the DNA is TGTGCCAGCAGCTTAGCGCAGGGGGGATTGAATGAGCAGTTCTTC. This codes for CASSLAQGGLNEQFF.

This clonotype was seen at least ten times. The chain uses TRBV5-4 and TRBJ2-1, with TRBD2 identical over 10 bases. Trimming removed 0 bases from V and 4 bases from J; junction bases left unmatched: 4. The CDR3 sequence is 16 residues long. Germline-derived CDR1 and CDR2 are SGHNT and YYREEE (reference sequence). The CDR3 DNA sequence: TGTGCCAGCAGCTTGGCCCCTAGCGGGGGTTACAATGAGCAGTTCTTC. Protein sequence: CASSLAPSGGYNEQFF.

This clonotype has at least ten counts. The CDR3 region is CASSLAEAGLTEAFF. The DNA of the CDR3 is TGTGCCAGCAGCTTAGCGGAAGCGGGACTCACTGAAGCTTTCTTT. This chain uses TRBV7-2 with TRBJ1-1; possibly TRBD1 for D (5 bases). CDR3 size: 15 residues. CDR1 SGHTA and CDR2 FQGNSA come from the germline V gene. The germline V and J ends were trimmed by 0 bases and 4 bases, with 12 bases remaining between them.

In its sample, this clonotype was seen a few times. The chain combines TRBV19 with TRBJ1-2; unclear D gene. This CDR3 has 12 amino acids. Germline V lookup: CDR1 LNHDA, CDR2 SQIVND (reference sequence). V shed 5 bases and J shed 4 bases, with 8 bases lying between them. CDR3 protein: CASSDLFYGYTF. CDR3 coding DNA: TGTGCCAGTAGTGACCTATTCTATGGCTACACCTTC.